What follows are 8 T cell receptor beta chains derived from one specimen sequenced in a study of blood T cell repertoires in COVID-19. The assay was immunoSEQ multiplex PCR, and TCRdb's table has in-frame clones only and misses some. The profile covers approximately 84,000 clones, with 83% appearing a single time and approximately 10% taken by the ten largest. Sequenced material: peripheral blood. All receptors come from a human donor in a cohort sampled during active COVID-19.

The chain couples TRBV19 to TRBJ1-4; 8 nucleotides match TRBD1. Germline V gene data show CDR1 as LNHDA and CDR2 as SQIVND (reference sequence). CDR3 length: 15 residues. V dropped 6 bases and J dropped 5; count of bases not matched to a gene: 8. CDR3 amino acids: CASRDPGGPNEKLFF. The CDR3, as DNA: TGTGCCAGTAGGGACCCAGGGGGCCCGAATGAAAAACTGTTTTTT.

This chain joins TRBV5-1 and TRBJ2-6; D unclear. In germline, CDR1 is SGHRS, CDR2 YFSETQ. The CDR3 spans 15 residues. The V gene lost 5 bases and the J gene lost 0 bases, with 9 bases spanning the gap. CDR3 nucleotide sequence: TGCGCCAGCAGGTCCAGGCCCTCTGGGGCCAACGTCCTGACTTTC. It yields the protein CASRSRPSGANVLTF.

The chain combines TRBV28 with TRBJ2-7; 8 bases match TRBD1. Looked up from germline, CDR1 is MDHEN and CDR2 is SYDVKM. The CDR3 loop spans 16 amino acids. V shed 3 bases, J shed 3 bases, and the junction held 10 bases outside the gene matches. Here the CDR3 DNA reads TGTGCCAGCAGTTTGTCTGGACAGGGTGGGCACTACGAGCAGTACTTC. Its translation: CASSLSGQGGHYEQYF.

The chain is built from TRBV7-6 and TRBJ2-2; TRBD2 matches 9 bases. Per the germline V gene, CDR1 is SGHVS and CDR2 is FNYEAQ. J was trimmed by 0 bases and V by 3 bases; bases with no gene match: 8. The CDR3 length is 18 residues. This chain's CDR3 is CASSFGLAPTTNTGELFF. CDR3 nucleotides: TGTGCCAGCAGCTTCGGACTAGCGCCCACGACGAACACCGGGGAGCTGTTTTTT.

V gene TRBV4-2 combines with J gene TRBJ1-1; TRBD1 matches 7 bases. CDR1 and CDR2 (germline): LGHNA, YNFKEQ. V lost 7 bases and J lost 0; bases outside the gene matches: 26. This CDR3 region has 21 residues. For the CDR3, the DNA is TGTGCCAGCACCCATCGGACAGGCCACTTTTTCGGGCCCCTTTTGAACACTGAAGCTTTCTTT. Protein sequence: CASTHRTGHFFGPLLNTEAFF.

This clone was seen once. The chain recombines TRBV30 with TRBJ1-2; D remains unclear. Germline values: CDR1 GTSNPN, CDR2 SVGIG (reference sequence). Trimming took 2 bases from V and 8 from J, leaving 9 bases between them. This CDR3 is built from 11 residues. The CDR3 nucleotides read TGTGCCTGGAGTAAGGGAGGGGGCTACACCTTC. It yields the protein CAWSKGGGYTF.

The chain carries TRBV6-2 or TRBV6-3 and TRBJ1-1; no clear D gene. The V gene's germline CDR1 is MNHEY and CDR2 SVGEGT. The CDR3 covers 13 residues. Trimming pared 2 bases from V and 0 bases from J, leaving 4 bases between. CDR3 residues: CASSYPVNTEAFF. In DNA form, the CDR3 reads TGTGCCAGCAGTTACCCAGTGAACACTGAAGCTTTCTTT.

The chain combines TRBV4-3 with TRBJ1-1, with 7 bases aligning to TRBD1. Trimming cost V 4 bases and J 5 bases; bases outside gene matches: 7. Germline V lookup: CDR1 LGHNA, CDR2 YSLEER. This CDR3 spans 14 amino acids. This CDR3 is CASSLWTGKTEAFF. The CDR3 nucleotides are TGCGCCAGCAGCCTTTGGACAGGCAAGACTGAAGCTTTCTTT.